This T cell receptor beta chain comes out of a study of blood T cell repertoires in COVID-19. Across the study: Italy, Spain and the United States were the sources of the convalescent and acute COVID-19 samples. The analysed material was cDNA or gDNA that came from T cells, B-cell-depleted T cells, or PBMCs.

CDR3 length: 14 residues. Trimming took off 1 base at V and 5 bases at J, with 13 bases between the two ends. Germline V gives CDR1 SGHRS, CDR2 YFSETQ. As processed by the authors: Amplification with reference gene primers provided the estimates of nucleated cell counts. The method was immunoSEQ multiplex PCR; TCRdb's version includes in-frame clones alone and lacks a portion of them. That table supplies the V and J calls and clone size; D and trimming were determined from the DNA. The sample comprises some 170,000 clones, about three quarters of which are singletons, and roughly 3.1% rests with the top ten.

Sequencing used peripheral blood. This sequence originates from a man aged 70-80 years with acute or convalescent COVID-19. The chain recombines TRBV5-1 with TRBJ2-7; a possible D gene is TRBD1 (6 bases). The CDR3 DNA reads TGCGCCAGCAGCTTGAAGCAGGGGAACAACGAGCAGTACTTC. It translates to CASSLKQGNNEQYF.